The next 19 T cell receptor beta chains were all read from a single sample in a study of Ad26.COV2.S vaccination and SARS-CoV-2 variants. Assay: immunoSEQ multiplex PCR; the TCRdb copy retains only in-frame clones and omits some. This sample has tens of thousands of clones, with about 80% found just once. The sample in question was peripheral blood, obtained after recovery from COVID-19. All receptors come from a human donor who had recovered from COVID-19.

Written as DNA, the CDR3 is TGTGCCAGCAGCCAGGGCGGTCCCTATGGCTACACCTTC. Amino acid sequence: CASSQGGPYGYTF. The chain recombines TRBV3-1 (or the pseudogene TRBV3-2) with TRBJ1-2; D is unresolved. Germline V gene sequence: CDR1 LGHDT, CDR2 YNNKEL (reference sequence). Deletions cut 3 bases from V and 4 bases from J, with 9 bases between. The length of the CDR3 is 13 residues.

This rearrangement joins TRBV3-1 (or the pseudogene TRBV3-2) to TRBJ1-2; D is unresolved. The V gene lost 2 bases and the J gene lost 5 bases, with 12 bases spanning the gap. Per the germline V gene, CDR1 is LGHDT and CDR2 is YNNKEL (reference sequence). The CDR3 contains 14 residues. CDR3 loop: CASSQLPESYGYTF. In nucleotides, the CDR3 is TGTGCCAGCAGCCAACTGCCGGAGAGTTATGGCTACACCTTC.

The chain is built from TRBV12-3 or TRBV12-4 and TRBJ1-2; D not certain. V shed 6 bases and J shed 5 bases, with 13 bases lying between them. This CDR3 has 13 amino acids. In DNA, the CDR3 is TGTGCCAGCAGGTACCCGGCGGGATATGGCTACACCTTC. As protein: CASRYPAGYGYTF.

The rearrangement links TRBV9 to TRBJ2-1; D gene uncertain. The CDR3 sequence is 10 residues long. V dropped 0 bases and J dropped 9 bases, with 1 base sitting between them. Per germline, CDR1 SGDLS and CDR2 YYNGEE. This CDR3 is CASSVGEQFF. For the CDR3, the DNA is TGTGCCAGCAGCGTAGGTGAGCAGTTCTTC.

The chain couples TRBV3-1 (or the pseudogene TRBV3-2) to TRBJ1-6; D not certain. Germline V lookup: CDR1 LGHDT, CDR2 YNNKEL (reference sequence). V lost 0 bases to trimming and J lost 7 bases, with 10 bases between them. The CDR3 length is 15 residues. CDR3 coding DNA: TGTGCCAGCAGCCAAGAGGGGTTACTGAATTCACCCCTCCACTTT. Translation: CASSQEGLLNSPLHF.

V usage is TRBV9 and J usage is TRBJ1-2; 7 nucleotides align to TRBD1. The germline gives CDR1 SGDLS, CDR2 YYNGEE. The CDR3 has 18 amino acids. J lost 4 bases, V lost 2 bases, and 17 bases had no gene match. In DNA form, the CDR3 reads TGTGCCAGCAGCGTGGAAGGACAGGCCCTCAACCCCAGCTATGGCTACACCTTC. It codes for CASSVEGQALNPSYGYTF.

The rearrangement joins TRBV7-3 to TRBJ2-2; the D is unclear. V lost 0 bases and J 6 bases, leaving 8 bases between the germline ends. The CDR3 contains 14 residues. Germline V gives CDR1 SGHTA, CDR2 FQGTGA. In DNA form, the CDR3 reads TGTGCCAGCAGCTTAACGGGCGCTGCCGGGGAGCTGTTTTTT. Translating gives CASSLTGAAGELFF.

For this clone: This sample includes further DNA sequences coding for the same CDR3. V and J are TRBV11-2 and TRBJ1-2; the D is unclear. From germline, CDR1 is SGHAT and CDR2 FQNNGV. V shed 3 bases and J shed 8 bases, with 10 bases lying between them. The CDR3 is 12 amino acids. The DNA for the CDR3 is TGTGCCAGCAGCTTGGAGGGTCGGGGCTACACCTTC. Protein sequence: CASSLEGRGYTF.

This chain joins TRBV7-7 and TRBJ2-5; unclear D gene. This CDR3 is 15 amino acids long. V shed 1 base and J shed 4 bases, with 13 bases lying between them. Germline CDR1 reads SSHAT; CDR2 reads FNYEAQ (reference sequence). The DNA for the CDR3 is TGTGCCAGCAGCTTAGAGGGCAGTGCCTTAGAGACCCAGTACTTC. Protein product: CASSLEGSALETQYF.

The count of this clone is one. V and J are TRBV28 and TRBJ2-6, with D possibly TRBD1 on 6 matching bases. CDR3 size: 15 residues. Trimming left V 2 bases short and J 4 bases short, with 9 bases between. Germline CDR1 MDHEN, CDR2 SYDVKM. In DNA form, the CDR3 reads TGTGCCAGCAGTTTACAGGGGCCCGGGGCCAACGTCCTGACTTTC. Translated, it gives CASSLQGPGANVLTF.

The chain carries TRBV3-1 (or the pseudogene TRBV3-2) and TRBJ2-2, with D unresolved. With 0 bases removed from V and 0 bases from J, the gap between germline ends came to 17 bases. Germline CDR1 is LGHDT and CDR2 is YNNKEL (reference sequence). This CDR3 contains 19 residues. CDR3 sequence (DNA): TGTGCCAGCAGCCAAGAAGTAGGCAGGCGCCTCGCGAACACCGGGGAGCTGTTTTTT. The encoded protein is CASSQEVGRRLANTGELFF.

This clone was seen a single time. The rearrangement links TRBV19 to TRBJ2-3; TRBD1 might be the D (6 bases). Germline CDR1 reads LNHDA; CDR2 reads SQIVND (reference sequence). The V gene lost 4 bases and the J gene lost 8 bases, with 22 bases spanning the gap. CDR3 length equals 16 residues. The CDR3 DNA sequence: TGTGCCAGTAGTACGAGACAGCGCTCGACACAGGGTACGCAGTATTTT. It specifies CASSTRQRSTQGTQYF.

The V call is TRBV14, the J call TRBJ2-1, with unresolved D. The V end lost 0 bases, the J end lost 14 bases, and 14 bases lay between the germline ends. CDR1 and CDR2 (germline): SGHDN, FVKESK. The CDR3 runs 13 residues. The CDR3 here is CASSQDSGGGEFF. CDR3 sequence (DNA): TGTGCCAGCAGCCAAGATTCAGGTGGTGGGGAGTTCTTC.

The chain employs TRBV3-1 (or the pseudogene TRBV3-2) and TRBJ2-7, with D perhaps matching TRBD1 (5 bases). The CDR3 extends over 11 amino acids. Trimming took 0 bases from V and 12 from J, leaving 9 bases between them. Per the germline V gene, CDR1 is LGHDT and CDR2 is YNNKEL (reference sequence). The CDR3 here is CASSQETDLYV. DNA of the CDR3: TGTGCCAGCAGCCAAGAGACAGACTTGTACGTC.

CDR3 sequence (DNA): TGTGCCAGCAGCTCGACCAGGGGGTCCACTGAAGCTTTCTTT. It encodes CASSSTRGSTEAFF. The genes are TRBV28 and TRBJ1-1, with 7 positions matching TRBD1. The CDR3 consists of 14 residues. Germline lookup yields CDR1 MDHEN and CDR2 SYDVKM. V was clipped by 6 bases and J by 4 bases; unmatched bases: 8.

This clone showed up just once. The chain recombines TRBV5-1 with TRBJ1-1; TRBD1 matches 7 bases. There are 13 residues in the CDR3. Looked up from germline, CDR1 is SGHRS and CDR2 is YFSETQ. V was pared by 4 bases and J by 7 bases, with 7 bases of the junction left unmatched. CDR3 protein: CASSPGTEGEAFF. The CDR3 nucleotides read TGCGCCAGCAGCCCCGGGACAGAGGGTGAAGCTTTCTTT.

J is TRBJ1-1 and V is TRBV7-9; D is uncertain. Germline CDR1 is SEHNR and CDR2 is FQNEAQ (reference sequence). This CDR3 is built from 14 residues. V lost 1 base, J lost 4 bases, and 10 bases lay in between. This CDR3 is CASSLDAGSTEAFF. CDR3 coding DNA: TGTGCCAGCAGCTTAGACGCGGGCAGCACTGAAGCTTTCTTT.

V and J are TRBV19 and TRBJ2-1; D gene ambiguous. This CDR3 is 12 amino acids long. V dropped 3 bases and J dropped 4 bases, with 4 bases sitting between them. Germline loops: CDR1 LNHDA, CDR2 SQIVND (reference sequence). The CDR3 coding sequence is TGTGCCAGTAGTATTCCTTACAATGAGCAGTTCTTC. As protein: CASSIPYNEQFF.

This rearrangement joins TRBV9 to TRBJ2-1; D is uncertain. The CDR3 runs to 15 residues. Germline values: CDR1 SGDLS, CDR2 YYNGEE. V lost 0 bases, J lost 0 bases, and 7 bases lay in between. The CDR3 loop is CASSVVGGSYNEQFF. CDR3 in DNA: TGTGCCAGCAGCGTAGTCGGTGGCTCCTACAATGAGCAGTTCTTC. The full variable domain, rest sourced from reference TRBV9 and TRBJ2-1, is DSGVTQTPKHLITATGQRVTLRCSPRSGDLSVYWYQQSLDQGLQFLIQYYNGEERAKGNILERFSAQQFPDLHSELNLSSLELGDSALYFCASSVVGGSYNEQFFGPGTRLTVL.